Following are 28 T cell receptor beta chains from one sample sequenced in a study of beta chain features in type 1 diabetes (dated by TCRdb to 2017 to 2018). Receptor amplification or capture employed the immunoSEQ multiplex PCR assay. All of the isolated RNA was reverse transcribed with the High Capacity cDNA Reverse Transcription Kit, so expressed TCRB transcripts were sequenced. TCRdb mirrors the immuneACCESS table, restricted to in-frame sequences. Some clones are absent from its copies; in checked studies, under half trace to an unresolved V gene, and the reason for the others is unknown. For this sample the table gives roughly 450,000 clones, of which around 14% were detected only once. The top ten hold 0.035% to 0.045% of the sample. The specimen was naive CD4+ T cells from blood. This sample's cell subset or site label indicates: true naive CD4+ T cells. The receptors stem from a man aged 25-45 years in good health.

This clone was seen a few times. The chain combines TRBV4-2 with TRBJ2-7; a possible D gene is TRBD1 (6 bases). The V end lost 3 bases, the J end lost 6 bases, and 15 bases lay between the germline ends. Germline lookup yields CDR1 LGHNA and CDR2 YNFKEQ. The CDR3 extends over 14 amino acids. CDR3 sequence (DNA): TGTGCCAGCAGCCACGCCAACAGGGTGAGCGAGCAGTACGTC. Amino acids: CASSHANRVSEQYV.

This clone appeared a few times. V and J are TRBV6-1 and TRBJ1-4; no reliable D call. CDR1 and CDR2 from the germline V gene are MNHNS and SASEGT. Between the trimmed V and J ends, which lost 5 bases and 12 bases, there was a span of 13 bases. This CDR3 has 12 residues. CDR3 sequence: CASSLVEGELFF. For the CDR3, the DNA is TGTGCCAGCAGTCTCGTGGAGGGAGAACTGTTTTTT.

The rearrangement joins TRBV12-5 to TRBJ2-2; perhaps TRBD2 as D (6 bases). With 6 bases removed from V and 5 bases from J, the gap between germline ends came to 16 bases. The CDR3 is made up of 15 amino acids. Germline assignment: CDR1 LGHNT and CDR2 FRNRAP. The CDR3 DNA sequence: TGTGCTAGTGGCCCGAGGGGCGGGAATACCGGGGAGCTGTTTTTT. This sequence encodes CASGPRGGNTGELFF.

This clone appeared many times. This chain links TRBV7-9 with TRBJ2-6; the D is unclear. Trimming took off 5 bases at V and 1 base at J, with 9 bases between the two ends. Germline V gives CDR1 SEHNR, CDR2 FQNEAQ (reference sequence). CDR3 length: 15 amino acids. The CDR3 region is CASSRTGSGANVLTF. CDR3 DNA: TGTGCCAGCAGCAGGACCGGGTCTGGGGCCAACGTCCTGACTTTC.

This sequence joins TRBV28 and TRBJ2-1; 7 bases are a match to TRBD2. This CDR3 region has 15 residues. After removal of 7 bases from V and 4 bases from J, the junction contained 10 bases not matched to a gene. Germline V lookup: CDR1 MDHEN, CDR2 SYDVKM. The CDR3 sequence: CASTTGASGYNEQFF. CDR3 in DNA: TGTGCCAGCACCACCGGGGCTAGCGGATACAATGAGCAGTTCTTC.

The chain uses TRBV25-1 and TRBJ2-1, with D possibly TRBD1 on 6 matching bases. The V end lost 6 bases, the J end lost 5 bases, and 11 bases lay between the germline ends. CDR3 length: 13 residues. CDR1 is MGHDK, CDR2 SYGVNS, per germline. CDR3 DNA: TGTGCCAGCAGAACCTCAGGGGACAATGAGCAGTTCTTC. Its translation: CASRTSGDNEQFF.

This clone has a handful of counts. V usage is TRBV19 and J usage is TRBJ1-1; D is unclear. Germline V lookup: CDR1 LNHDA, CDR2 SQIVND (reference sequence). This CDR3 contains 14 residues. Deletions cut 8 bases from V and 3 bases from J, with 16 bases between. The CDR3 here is CASSVSEVHTEAFF. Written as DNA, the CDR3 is TGTGCCAGTTCTGTTTCTGAGGTGCACACTGAAGCTTTCTTT.

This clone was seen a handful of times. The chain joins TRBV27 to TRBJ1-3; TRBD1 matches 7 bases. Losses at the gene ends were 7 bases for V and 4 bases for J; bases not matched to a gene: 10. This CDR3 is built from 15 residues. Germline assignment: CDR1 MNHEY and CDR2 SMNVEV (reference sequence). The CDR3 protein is CASNAGQGEGNTIYF. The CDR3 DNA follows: TGTGCCAGCAATGCCGGCCAGGGGGAAGGAAACACCATATATTTT.

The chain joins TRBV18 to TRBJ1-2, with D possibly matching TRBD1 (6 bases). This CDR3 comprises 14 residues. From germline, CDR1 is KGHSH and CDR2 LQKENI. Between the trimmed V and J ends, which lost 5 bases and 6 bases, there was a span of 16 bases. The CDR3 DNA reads TGTGCCAGCTCATCACGGACAGTGGGGCATGGCTACACCTTC. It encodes CASSSRTVGHGYTF.

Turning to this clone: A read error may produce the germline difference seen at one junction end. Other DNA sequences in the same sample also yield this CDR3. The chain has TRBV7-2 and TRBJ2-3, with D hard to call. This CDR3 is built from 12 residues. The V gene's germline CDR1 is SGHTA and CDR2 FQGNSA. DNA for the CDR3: TGCGCCAGCAGCCAAGCCTCAGATACGCAGTATTTT. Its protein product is CASSQASDTQYF.

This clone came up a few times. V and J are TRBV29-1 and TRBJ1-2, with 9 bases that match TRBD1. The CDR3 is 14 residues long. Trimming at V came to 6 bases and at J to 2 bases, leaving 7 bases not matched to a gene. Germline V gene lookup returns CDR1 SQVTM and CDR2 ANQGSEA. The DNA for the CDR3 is TGCAGCGTACCCGGGACAGGGTGGAACTATGGCTACACCTTC. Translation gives CSVPGTGWNYGYTF. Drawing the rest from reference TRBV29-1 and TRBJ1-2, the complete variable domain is SAVISQKPSRDICQRGTSLTIQCQVDSQVTMMFWYRQQPGQSLTLIATANQGSEATYESGFVIDKFPISRPNLTFSTLTVSNMSPEDSSIYLCSVPGTGWNYGYTFGSGTRLTVV.

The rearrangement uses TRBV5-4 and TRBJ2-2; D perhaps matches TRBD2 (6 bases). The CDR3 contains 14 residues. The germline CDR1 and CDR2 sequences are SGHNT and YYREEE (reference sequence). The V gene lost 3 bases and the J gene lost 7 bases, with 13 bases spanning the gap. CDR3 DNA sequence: TGTGCCAGCAGCTCGGGACTTTCATTCGGGGAGCTGTTTTTT. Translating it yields CASSSGLSFGELFF. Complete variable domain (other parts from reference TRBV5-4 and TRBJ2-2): ETGVTQSPTHLIKTRGQQVTLRCSSQSGHNTVSWYQQALGQGPQFIFQYYREEENGRGNFPPRFSGLQFPNYSSELNVNALELDDSALYLCASSSGLSFGELFFGEGSRLTVL.

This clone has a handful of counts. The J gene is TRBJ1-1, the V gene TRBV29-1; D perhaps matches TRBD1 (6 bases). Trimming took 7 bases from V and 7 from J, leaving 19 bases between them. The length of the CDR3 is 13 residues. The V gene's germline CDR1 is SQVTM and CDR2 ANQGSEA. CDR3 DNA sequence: TGCAGCGCCATAATGGACAGCGGGTTTGAAGCTTTCTTT. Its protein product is CSAIMDSGFEAFF.

DNA for the CDR3: TGTGCCAGCAGTTTATCCGCGACAGGGGGAGTGGACGAGCAGTACTTC. Its translation is CASSLSATGGVDEQYF. This rearrangement joins TRBV27 to TRBJ2-7, with TRBD1 identical over 9 bases. Trimming cost V 0 bases and J 5 bases; bases outside gene matches: 8. CDR1 and CDR2 from the germline V gene are MNHEY and SMNVEV (reference sequence). The CDR3 is 16 residues long.

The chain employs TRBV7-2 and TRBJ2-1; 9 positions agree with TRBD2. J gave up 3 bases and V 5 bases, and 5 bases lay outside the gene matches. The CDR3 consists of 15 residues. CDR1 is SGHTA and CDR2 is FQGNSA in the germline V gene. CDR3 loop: CASSRLADYYNEQFF. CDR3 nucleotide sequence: TGTGCCAGCAGCCGACTAGCGGATTACTACAATGAGCAGTTCTTC.

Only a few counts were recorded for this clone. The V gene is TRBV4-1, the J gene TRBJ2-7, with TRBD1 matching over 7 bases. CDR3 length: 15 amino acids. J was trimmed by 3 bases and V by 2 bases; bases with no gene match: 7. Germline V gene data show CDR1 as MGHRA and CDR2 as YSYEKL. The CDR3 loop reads CASSQPTTGDYEQYF. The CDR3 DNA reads TGCGCCAGCAGCCAACCAACAACAGGGGACTACGAGCAGTACTTC.

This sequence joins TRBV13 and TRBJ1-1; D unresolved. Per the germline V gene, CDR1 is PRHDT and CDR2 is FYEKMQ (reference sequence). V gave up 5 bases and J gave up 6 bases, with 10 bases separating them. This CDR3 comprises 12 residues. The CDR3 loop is CASSPRRAEAFF. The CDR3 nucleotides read TGTGCCAGCAGCCCTCGCCGGGCTGAAGCTTTCTTT.

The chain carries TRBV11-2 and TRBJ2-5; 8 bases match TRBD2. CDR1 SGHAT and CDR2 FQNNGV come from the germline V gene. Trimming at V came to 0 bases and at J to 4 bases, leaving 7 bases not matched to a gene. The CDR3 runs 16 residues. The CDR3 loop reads CASSLEGAGARETQYF. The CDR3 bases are TGTGCCAGCAGCTTAGAAGGAGCGGGAGCTAGAGAGACCCAGTACTTC.

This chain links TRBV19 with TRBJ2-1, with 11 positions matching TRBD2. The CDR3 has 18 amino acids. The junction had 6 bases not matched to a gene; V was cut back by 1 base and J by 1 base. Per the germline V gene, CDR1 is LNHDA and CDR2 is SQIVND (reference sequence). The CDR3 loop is CASSIARLAGGSYNEQFF. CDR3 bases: TGTGCCAGTAGTATAGCGAGGCTAGCGGGAGGTTCCTACAATGAGCAGTTCTTC.

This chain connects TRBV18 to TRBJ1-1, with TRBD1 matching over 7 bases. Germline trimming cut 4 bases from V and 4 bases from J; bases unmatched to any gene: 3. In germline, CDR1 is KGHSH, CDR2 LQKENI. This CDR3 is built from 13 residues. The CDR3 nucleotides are TGTGCCAGCTCACAGGGACAGAGCACTGAAGCTTTCTTT. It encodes CASSQGQSTEAFF.

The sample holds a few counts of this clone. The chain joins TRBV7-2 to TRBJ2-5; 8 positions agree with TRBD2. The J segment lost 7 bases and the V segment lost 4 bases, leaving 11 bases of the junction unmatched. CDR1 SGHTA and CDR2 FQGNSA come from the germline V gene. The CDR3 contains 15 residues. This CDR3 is CASSSTSGTGGTQYF. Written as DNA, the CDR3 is TGTGCCAGCAGCTCAACTAGCGGTACGGGTGGGACCCAGTACTTC.

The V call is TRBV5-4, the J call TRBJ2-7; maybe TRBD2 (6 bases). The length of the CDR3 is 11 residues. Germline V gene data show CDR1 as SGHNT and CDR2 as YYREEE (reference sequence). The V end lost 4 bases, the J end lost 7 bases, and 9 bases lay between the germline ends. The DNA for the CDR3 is TGTGCCAGCAGCGGAAGCGGGGAGCAGTACTTC. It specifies CASSGSGEQYF.

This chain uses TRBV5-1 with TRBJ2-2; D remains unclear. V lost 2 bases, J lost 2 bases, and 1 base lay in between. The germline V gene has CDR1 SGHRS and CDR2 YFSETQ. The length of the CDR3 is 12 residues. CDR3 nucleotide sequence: TGCGCCAGCAGCTTTAACACCGGGGAGCTGTTTTTT. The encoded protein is CASSFNTGELFF.

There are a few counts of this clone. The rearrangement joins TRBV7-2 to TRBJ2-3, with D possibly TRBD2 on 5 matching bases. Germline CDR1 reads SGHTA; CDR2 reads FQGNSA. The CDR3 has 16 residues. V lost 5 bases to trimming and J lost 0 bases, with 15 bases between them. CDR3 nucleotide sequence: TGTGCCAGCAGCCTCCGGGGTCCAGTCAGCACAGATACGCAGTATTTT. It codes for CASSLRGPVSTDTQYF.

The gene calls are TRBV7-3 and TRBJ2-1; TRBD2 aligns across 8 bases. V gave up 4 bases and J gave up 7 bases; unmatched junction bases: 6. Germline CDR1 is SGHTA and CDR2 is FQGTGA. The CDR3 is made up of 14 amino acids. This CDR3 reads CASSSAGRGNEQFF. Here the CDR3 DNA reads TGTGCCAGCAGCTCCGCCGGGAGGGGTAATGAGCAGTTCTTC.

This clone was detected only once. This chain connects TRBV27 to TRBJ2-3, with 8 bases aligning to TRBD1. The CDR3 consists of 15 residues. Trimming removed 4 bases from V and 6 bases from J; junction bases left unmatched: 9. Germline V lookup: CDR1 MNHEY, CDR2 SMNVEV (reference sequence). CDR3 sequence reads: CASSSSRGHRDTQYF. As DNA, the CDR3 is TGTGCCAGCAGTTCCTCCAGGGGGCATCGGGATACGCAGTATTTT.

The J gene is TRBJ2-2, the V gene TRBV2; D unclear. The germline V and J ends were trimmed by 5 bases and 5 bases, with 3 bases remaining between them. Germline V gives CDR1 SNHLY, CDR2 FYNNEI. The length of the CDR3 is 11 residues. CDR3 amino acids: CASSFTGELFF. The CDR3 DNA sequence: TGTGCCAGCAGTTTTACCGGGGAGCTGTTTTTT.

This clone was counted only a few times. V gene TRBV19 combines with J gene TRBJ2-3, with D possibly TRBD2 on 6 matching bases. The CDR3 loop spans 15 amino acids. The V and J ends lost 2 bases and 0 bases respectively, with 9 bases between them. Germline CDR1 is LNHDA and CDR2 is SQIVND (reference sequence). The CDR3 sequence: CASSISGPSTDTQYF. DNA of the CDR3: TGTGCCAGTAGTATAAGCGGGCCCAGCACAGATACGCAGTATTTT. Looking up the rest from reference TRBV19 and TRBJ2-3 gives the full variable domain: DGGITQSPKYLFRKEGQNVTLSCEQNLNHDAMYWYRQDPGQGLRLIYYSQIVNDFQKGDIAEGYSVSREKKESFPLTVTSAQKNPTAFYLCASSISGPSTDTQYFGPGTRLTVL.